This TCR beta chain originates from a study of blood T cell repertoires in COVID-19. The assay was immunoSEQ multiplex PCR, and TCRdb's table has in-frame clones only and misses some. The top ten hold about 5% of the sample, which has 330,000 or so clones, around 90% seen once. Grouping used clinical history reported by participants in a survey and questionnaire. The recovered donors of Cohort 3 showed two negative PCRs, clearance, or symptom resolution. The CDR3 consists of 14 residues. Germline values: CDR1 SGHNT, CDR2 YYREEE (reference sequence). V was pared by 1 base and J by 2 bases, with 2 bases of the junction left unmatched. Comments on this clone: This same CDR3 is encoded by further DNA sequences in the sample.

The sequenced material came from PBMCs or T cells enriched from blood (not recorded which). This chain joins TRBV5-4 and TRBJ2-5; 7 nucleotides agree with TRBD1. The clonotype originates from a man aged 30 to 39 who had recovered from COVID-19. CDR3 residues: CASSLTGQQETQYF. The CDR3, as DNA: TGTGCCAGCAGCTTGACGGGACAGCAAGAGACCCAGTACTTC.